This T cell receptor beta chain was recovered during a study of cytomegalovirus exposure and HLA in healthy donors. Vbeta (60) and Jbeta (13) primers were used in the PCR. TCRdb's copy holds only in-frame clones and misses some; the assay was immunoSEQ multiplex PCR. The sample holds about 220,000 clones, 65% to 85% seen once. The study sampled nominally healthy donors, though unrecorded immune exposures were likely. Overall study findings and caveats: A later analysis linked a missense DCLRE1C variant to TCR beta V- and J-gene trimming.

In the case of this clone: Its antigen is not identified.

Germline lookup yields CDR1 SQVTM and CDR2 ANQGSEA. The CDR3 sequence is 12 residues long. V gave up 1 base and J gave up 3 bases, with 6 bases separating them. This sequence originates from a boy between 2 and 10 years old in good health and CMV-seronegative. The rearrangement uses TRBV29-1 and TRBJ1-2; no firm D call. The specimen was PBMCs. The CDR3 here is CSVEGEDYGYTF. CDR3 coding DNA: TGCAGCGTTGAAGGGGAGGACTATGGCTACACCTTC.